A selection of T cell receptor beta chains follows, all from one sample in a study of shared clonotypes between healthy human individuals. Profiling relied on immunoSEQ multiplex PCR, and the TCRdb table lists in-frame clones only, not all of them. The sample contains around 600,000 clones, approximately 95% of which appear only once. Sequenced sample: naive CD8+ T cells sorted from blood. These receptors came from a woman aged 30 to 39 in good health. CDR3s include the opening cysteine and the closing phenylalanine or tryptophan. The D gene is left open where the match is weak. Not every row has a clone size; where given, it reads once, few, many or a size class.

TRBJ2-2 . TRBV5-1 . CASSLATGKVNTGELFF TGCGCCAGCAGCTTGGCCACCGGGAAAGTGAACACCGGGGAGCTGTTTTTT
TRBJ2-7 . TRBV2 . CASSEVSSYEQYF TGTGCCAGCAGTGAAGTAAGCTCCTACGAGCAGTACTTC
TRBJ1-3 . TRBV10-2 . CASEGSSSGNTIYF TGCGCCAGTGAGGGGAGCAGCTCTGGAAACACCATATATTTT
TRBJ1-4 once TRBV2 . CASSVPRAGPGANEKLFF TGTGCCAGCAGTGTCCCACGGGCAGGGCCTGGGGCTAATGAAAAACTGTTTTTT
TRBJ2-5 . TRBV2 . CASSEYVSQETQYF TGTGCCAGCAGTGAATATGTCAGCCAAGAGACCCAGTACTTC
TRBJ1-2 . TRBV28 . CASSFKIPGTDLRF TGTGCCAGCAGTTTTAAAATCCCAGGAACCGATCTCCGATTC
TRBJ2-7 once TRBV5-1 TRBD2 CASSLASGTYEQYF TGCGCCAGCAGCTTGGCCAGCGGGACCTACGAGCAGTACTTC
TRBJ2-7 . TRBV5-4 . CASSLAGAEEQYF TGTGCCAGCAGCTTGGCCGGAGCGGAAGAGCAGTACTTC
TRBJ1-2 . TRBV4-1 . CASSQFPRRTESYGYTF TGCGCCAGCAGCCAATTTCCTCGTCGGACAGAGAGCTATGGCTACACCTTC
TRBJ2-1 . TRBV19 TRBD2 CASSILAGGNEQFF TGTGCCAGTAGTATTCTAGCGGGCGGTAATGAGCAGTTCTTC
TRBJ2-7 . TRBV27 TRBD2 CASSPGTSGRYLGQYF TGTGCCAGCAGTCCCGGGACTAGCGGGAGATATTTAGGGCAGTACTTC
TRBJ1-3 . TRBV6-5 . CASSLDSGSGNTIYF TGTGCCAGCAGTCTGGACAGCGGCTCTGGAAACACCATATATTTT
TRBJ2-1 . TRBV19 TRBD2 CASSSGRQFYNEQFF TGTGCCAGTAGTAGCGGGAGGCAATTTTACAATGAGCAGTTCTTC
TRBJ2-7 . TRBV9 . CASSVASGGSEQYF TGTGCCAGCAGCGTAGCCAGCGGTGGAAGTGAGCAGTACTTC
TRBJ2-7 . TRBV28 TRBD1 CASNSGTGNYEQYF TGTGCCAGCAACTCCGGGACAGGGAACTACGAGCAGTACTTC
TRBJ2-1 . TRBV4-1 TRBD2 CASSHWGGGSYNEQFF TGCGCCAGCAGCCATTGGGGCGGGGGCTCCTACAATGAGCAGTTCTTC
TRBJ2-3 . TRBV19 TRBD2 CASSSTSGSADTQYF TGTGCCAGTAGCTCCACCAGCGGGAGTGCAGATACGCAGTATTTT
TRBJ2-2 . TRBV19 TRBD2 CASRGLGGSTRNTGELFF TGTGCCAGTAGAGGACTAGGAGGGAGCACTAGGAACACCGGGGAGCTGTTTTTT
TRBJ2-2 . TRBV28 . CASSSQNTGELFF TGTGCCAGCAGTTCCCAAAACACCGGGGAGCTGTTTTTT
TRBJ2-1 once TRBV13 . CASSSFTMSSYNEQFF TGTGCCAGCAGCTCCTTTACAATGAGCTCCTACAATGAGCAGTTCTTC
TRBJ2-7 once TRBV19 TRBD1 CASSHRGLDSYEQYF TGTGCCAGTAGCCACAGGGGGCTCGACTCCTACGAGCAGTACTTC
TRBJ2-7 . TRBV30 . CAWSVDLDSYEQYF TGTGCCTGGAGTGTGGACCTTGACTCCTACGAGCAGTACTTC
TRBJ2-3 . TRBV30 . CAWSGEDTQYF TGTGCCTGGAGTGGAGAAGATACGCAGTATTTT
TRBJ2-7 . TRBV29-1 TRBD2 CSVLLSGTKTYEQYF TGCAGCGTCCTACTTTCCGGGACTAAAACCTACGAGCAGTACTTC
TRBJ1-2 . TRBV4-1 . CASSQDPGPSGYTF TGCGCCAGCAGCCAAGATCCAGGGCCGAGTGGCTACACCTTC
TRBJ1-4 . TRBV14 . CASSQGAGPYAFNEKLFF TGTGCCAGCAGCCAGGGGGCCGGGCCCTACGCCTTTAATGAAAAACTGTTTTTT
TRBJ1-1 . TRBV11-2 . CASSQLEAFF TGTGCCAGCAGCCAACTTGAAGCTTTCTTT
TRBJ2-7 . TRBV28 . CASSWGTFYEQYF TGTGCCAGCAGTTGGGGGACTTTCTACGAGCAGTACTTC
TRBJ2-3 . TRBV2 TRBD1 CASSRTGASTDTQYF TGTGCCAGCAGCAGGACAGGGGCAAGCACAGATACGCAGTATTTT